This is a list of T cell receptor beta chains from one sample in a study of T cell repertoires and HLA-DP antigens. Sequenced by immunoSEQ multiplex PCR; TCRdb stores in-frame clones only, minus some. The sample includes fewer than 95,000 clones, more than 75% seen only once; the top ten take 1.7%. These receptors' antigens are unknown. The specimen was CD4+ T cells from PBMCs. These receptor sequences come from a man in his forties or fifties in good health and CMV-seronegative. CDR3s include the opening cysteine and the closing phenylalanine or tryptophan. The order of the fields is J gene, clone size, V gene, D gene, CDR3 protein, CDR3 DNA. D genes are given only for firm matches. A row's size may be missing; if present it is once, few, many or a size class.

j_call: TRBJ2-2
clone_size: -
v_call: TRBV27
d_call: TRBD2
cdr3_aa: CASRRGPSGANTGELFF
cdr3_nt: TGTGCCAGCAGACGGGGCCCTAGCGGTGCTAACACCGGGGAGCTGTTTTTT

j_call: TRBJ2-7
clone_size: -
v_call: TRBV19
d_call: -
cdr3_aa: CASSPGTGSSYEQYF
cdr3_nt: TGTGCCAGTAGTCCTGGGACGGGGAGCTCCTACGAGCAGTACTTC

j_call: TRBJ1-2
clone_size: -
v_call: TRBV19
d_call: TRBD1
cdr3_aa: CASSISGRGRSNYGYTF
cdr3_nt: TGTGCCAGTAGTATCTCGGGCAGGGGGAGATCTAACTATGGCTACACCTTC

j_call: TRBJ2-7
clone_size: -
v_call: TRBV6-4
d_call: TRBD1
cdr3_aa: CASSDSRDRVCYEQYF
cdr3_nt: TGTGCCAGCAGTGACTCGCGGGACAGGGTTTGCTACGAGCAGTACTTC

j_call: TRBJ2-5
clone_size: -
v_call: TRBV28
d_call: TRBD2
cdr3_aa: CASSFGLAGVRETQYF
cdr3_nt: TGTGCCAGCAGTTTTGGACTAGCGGGAGTTCGAGAGACCCAGTACTTC

j_call: TRBJ2-7
clone_size: -
v_call: TRBV5-1
d_call: TRBD1
cdr3_aa: CASSSGTGEQYF
cdr3_nt: TGCGCCAGCAGCTCCGGGACAGGCGAGCAGTACTTC

j_call: TRBJ2-2
clone_size: once
v_call: TRBV28
d_call: TRBD1
cdr3_aa: CASSLRQGLNHGELFF
cdr3_nt: TGTGCCAGCAGTCTCCGACAGGGGCTCAATCACGGAGAGCTGTTTTTT

j_call: TRBJ2-5
clone_size: -
v_call: TRBV5-1
d_call: -
cdr3_aa: CASSPGTGTETQYF
cdr3_nt: TGCGCCAGCAGCCCGGGAACAGGGACTGAGACCCAGTACTTC

j_call: TRBJ2-5
clone_size: -
v_call: TRBV7-2
d_call: -
cdr3_aa: CASSNRGHPQETQYF
cdr3_nt: TGTGCCAGCAGCAACCGAGGGCATCCCCAAGAGACCCAGTACTTC

j_call: TRBJ2-7
clone_size: few
v_call: TRBV27
d_call: TRBD1
cdr3_aa: CASSSPGQGRQYF
cdr3_nt: TGTGCCAGCAGCTCACCGGGACAGGGACGGCAGTACTTC

j_call: TRBJ1-3
clone_size: -
v_call: TRBV14
d_call: -
cdr3_aa: CASSQAGFSAGNTIYF
cdr3_nt: TGTGCCAGCAGCCAAGCAGGTTTTTCGGCTGGAAACACCATATATTTT

j_call: TRBJ2-7
clone_size: -
v_call: TRBV2
d_call: -
cdr3_aa: CATQPTIISYEQYF
cdr3_nt: TGTGCCACCCAGCCGACGATCATTTCCTACGAGCAGTACTTC

j_call: TRBJ2-7
clone_size: -
v_call: TRBV5-5
d_call: TRBD2
cdr3_aa: CASSPTGTSVAYEQYF
cdr3_nt: TGTGCCAGCAGCCCGACAGGGACTAGCGTTGCCTACGAGCAGTACTTC

j_call: TRBJ1-3
clone_size: -
v_call: TRBV5-1
d_call: TRBD1
cdr3_aa: CASSRPDRGLSGNTIYF
cdr3_nt: TGCGCCAGCAGCCGTCCTGACAGGGGACTCTCTGGAAACACCATATATTTT

j_call: TRBJ1-2
clone_size: -
v_call: TRBV2
d_call: -
cdr3_aa: CASSEALLGLRGYTF
cdr3_nt: TGTGCCAGCAGTGAAGCGCTGCTGGGGTTACGGGGCTACACCTTC

j_call: TRBJ2-2
clone_size: -
v_call: TRBV30
d_call: -
cdr3_aa: CAWSGSLTGELFF
cdr3_nt: TGTGCCTGGAGCGGGAGTCTTACCGGGGAGCTGTTTTTT

j_call: TRBJ2-3
clone_size: -
v_call: TRBV7-9
d_call: -
cdr3_aa: CASSPPQKGDTQYF
cdr3_nt: TGTGCCAGCAGCCCGCCCCAAAAGGGAGATACGCAGTATTTT

j_call: TRBJ1-1
clone_size: -
v_call: TRBV7-9
d_call: TRBD1
cdr3_aa: CASSSGGYAGTEAFF
cdr3_nt: TGTGCCAGCAGCTCAGGGGGGTATGCGGGCACTGAAGCTTTCTTT

j_call: TRBJ2-1
clone_size: -
v_call: TRBV30
d_call: TRBD1
cdr3_aa: CAWSRDRANEQFF
cdr3_nt: TGTGCCTGGAGTCGGGACAGAGCCAATGAGCAGTTCTTC

j_call: TRBJ2-1
clone_size: -
v_call: TRBV7-2
d_call: TRBD1
cdr3_aa: CASSLKGQGSNEQFF
cdr3_nt: TGTGCCAGCAGCCTCAAAGGACAGGGTTCCAATGAGCAGTTCTTC

j_call: TRBJ2-3
clone_size: -
v_call: TRBV29-1
d_call: TRBD2
cdr3_aa: CSVLAGADTQYF
cdr3_nt: TGCAGCGTACTAGCGGGAGCAGATACGCAGTATTTT

j_call: TRBJ2-1
clone_size: -
v_call: TRBV15
d_call: -
cdr3_aa: CATSGPEPTHEQFF
cdr3_nt: TGTGCCACCAGCGGGCCCGAGCCCACCCACGAGCAGTTCTTC

j_call: TRBJ1-5
clone_size: few
v_call: TRBV7-2
d_call: -
cdr3_aa: CASSLEGLYQPQHF
cdr3_nt: TGTGCCAGCAGCTTAGAGGGACTCTATCAGCCCCAGCATTTT

j_call: TRBJ1-5
clone_size: once
v_call: TRBV7-2
d_call: TRBD1
cdr3_aa: CASSPGDSSNQPQHF
cdr3_nt: TGTGCCAGCAGCCCCGGGGACAGTAGCAATCAGCCCCAGCATTTT

j_call: TRBJ1-5
clone_size: -
v_call: TRBV2
d_call: TRBD1
cdr3_aa: CASSEQGARNQPQHF
cdr3_nt: TGTGCCAGCAGTGAACAGGGGGCTCGCAATCAGCCCCAGCATTTT

j_call: TRBJ1-6
clone_size: -
v_call: TRBV18
d_call: -
cdr3_aa: CASSRTERVNSPLHF
cdr3_nt: TGTGCCAGCTCCCGGACAGAGCGAGTCAATTCACCCCTCCACTTT

j_call: TRBJ2-1
clone_size: -
v_call: TRBV19
d_call: TRBD2
cdr3_aa: CASTPGLDINEQFF
cdr3_nt: TGTGCCAGTACCCCGGGACTAGACATCAATGAGCAGTTCTTC

j_call: TRBJ2-3
clone_size: -
v_call: TRBV11-2
d_call: TRBD2
cdr3_aa: CASSPKTGGGTQYF
cdr3_nt: TGTGCCAGCAGCCCGAAGACGGGAGGAGGCACGCAGTATTTT

j_call: TRBJ2-1
clone_size: -
v_call: TRBV11-2
d_call: TRBD2
cdr3_aa: CASSLEAAGASYNEQFF
cdr3_nt: TGTGCCAGCAGCTTAGAGGCAGCGGGGGCCTCCTACAATGAGCAGTTCTTC

j_call: TRBJ1-2
clone_size: -
v_call: TRBV9
d_call: TRBD1
cdr3_aa: CASSVADRGRPADYGYTF
cdr3_nt: TGTGCCAGCAGCGTAGCAGACAGGGGGCGCCCCGCGGACTATGGCTACACCTTC

j_call: TRBJ1-6
clone_size: -
v_call: TRBV27
d_call: -
cdr3_aa: CASSQDPILYNSPLHF
cdr3_nt: TGTGCCAGCAGTCAAGACCCCATTCTGTATAATTCACCCCTCCACTTT

j_call: TRBJ1-1
clone_size: -
v_call: TRBV28
d_call: -
cdr3_aa: CASSLRGTFF
cdr3_nt: TGTGCCAGCAGTTTACGAGGAACTTTCTTT

j_call: TRBJ1-2
clone_size: -
v_call: TRBV4-2
d_call: -
cdr3_aa: CASSPGDNYGYTF
cdr3_nt: TGTGCCAGCAGCCCCGGGGATAACTATGGCTACACCTTC

j_call: TRBJ2-4
clone_size: -
v_call: TRBV2
d_call: -
cdr3_aa: CASSEVSGFVKNIQYF
cdr3_nt: TGTGCCAGCAGTGAAGTCTCCGGTTTTGTCAAAAACATTCAGTACTTC

j_call: TRBJ2-5
clone_size: -
v_call: TRBV7-6
d_call: -
cdr3_aa: CASSLSGTQYF
cdr3_nt: TGTGCCAGCAGCCTAAGCGGGACCCAGTACTTC

j_call: TRBJ1-5
clone_size: -
v_call: TRBV7-9
d_call: -
cdr3_aa: CASSLRSNQPQHF
cdr3_nt: TGTGCCAGCAGCTTGAGGTCCAATCAGCCCCAGCATTTT

j_call: TRBJ2-7
clone_size: once
v_call: TRBV19
d_call: TRBD1
cdr3_aa: CASSIRDRGTYEQYF
cdr3_nt: TGTGCCAGTAGTATACGGGACAGGGGTACCTACGAGCAGTACTTC

j_call: TRBJ2-7
clone_size: -
v_call: TRBV19
d_call: TRBD1
cdr3_aa: CASSPGTAPYEQYF
cdr3_nt: TGTGCCAGTAGTCCGGGGACAGCCCCGTACGAGCAGTACTTC

j_call: TRBJ2-1
clone_size: -
v_call: TRBV7-2
d_call: TRBD2
cdr3_aa: CASSLGRGGAAEQFF
cdr3_nt: TGTGCCAGCAGCTTAGGACGCGGGGGGGCCGCTGAGCAGTTCTTC

j_call: TRBJ1-5
clone_size: -
v_call: TRBV18
d_call: TRBD1
cdr3_aa: CASSPGGGPNGPQHF
cdr3_nt: TGTGCCAGCTCCCCAGGAGGGGGCCCCAATGGGCCCCAGCATTTT

j_call: TRBJ2-5
clone_size: -
v_call: TRBV5-1
d_call: TRBD1
cdr3_aa: CASSLAFRPTGFQETQYF
cdr3_nt: TGCGCCAGCAGCTTGGCATTTCGCCCGACAGGGTTCCAAGAGACCCAGTACTTC

j_call: TRBJ2-7
clone_size: -
v_call: TRBV5-1
d_call: -
cdr3_aa: CASRTGTDTGEQYF
cdr3_nt: TGCGCCAGCAGAACCGGGACGGATACGGGTGAGCAGTACTTC

j_call: TRBJ1-6
clone_size: once
v_call: TRBV4-3
d_call: -
cdr3_aa: CASSLQGGNNSPLHF
cdr3_nt: TGCGCCAGCTCACTTCAGGGAGGTAATAATTCACCCCTCCACTTT

j_call: TRBJ2-3
clone_size: once
v_call: TRBV2
d_call: -
cdr3_aa: CASSERRLSTDTQYF
cdr3_nt: TGTGCCAGCAGTGAACGTCGGTTGAGCACAGATACGCAGTATTTT

j_call: TRBJ2-7
clone_size: -
v_call: TRBV7-2
d_call: TRBD2
cdr3_aa: CASSLVAASGIKAYEQYF
cdr3_nt: TGTGCCAGCAGCTTAGTCGCGGCTAGCGGGATAAAGGCCTACGAGCAGTACTTC

j_call: TRBJ1-2
clone_size: -
v_call: TRBV5-6
d_call: TRBD1
cdr3_aa: CASSPPGTGNYGYTF
cdr3_nt: TGTGCCAGCTCCCCACCCGGGACAGGGAACTATGGCTACACCTTC

j_call: TRBJ2-7
clone_size: few
v_call: TRBV6-5
d_call: TRBD1
cdr3_aa: CASSTGGVSYEQYF
cdr3_nt: TGTGCCAGCAGTACAGGGGGTGTCTCCTACGAGCAGTACTTC

j_call: TRBJ2-2
clone_size: -
v_call: TRBV7-6
d_call: -
cdr3_aa: CASSLKGTGELFF
cdr3_nt: TGTGCCAGCAGCTTAAAGGGGACCGGGGAGCTGTTTTTT

j_call: TRBJ2-1
clone_size: -
v_call: TRBV5-1
d_call: -
cdr3_aa: CASSLGLNNEQFF
cdr3_nt: TGCGCCAGCAGCTTGGGGCTTAACAATGAGCAGTTCTTC

j_call: TRBJ2-7
clone_size: -
v_call: TRBV6-1
d_call: TRBD2
cdr3_aa: CASSDAGLAYEQYF
cdr3_nt: TGTGCCAGCAGTGACGCGGGACTAGCGTACGAGCAGTACTTC

j_call: TRBJ2-1
clone_size: -
v_call: TRBV13
d_call: TRBD2
cdr3_aa: CASSLGGLAAYNEQFF
cdr3_nt: TGTGCCAGCAGCTTAGGAGGGCTAGCGGCGTACAATGAGCAGTTCTTC

j_call: TRBJ2-1
clone_size: -
v_call: TRBV4-3
d_call: -
cdr3_aa: CASSQDHRKQGFYNEQFF
cdr3_nt: TGCGCCAGCAGCCAAGATCATAGGAAACAGGGTTTCTACAATGAGCAGTTCTTC

j_call: TRBJ2-5
clone_size: -
v_call: TRBV29-1
d_call: TRBD1
cdr3_aa: CSVDRAQETQYF
cdr3_nt: TGCAGCGTGGACAGGGCCCAAGAGACCCAGTACTTC

j_call: TRBJ1-2
clone_size: -
v_call: TRBV27
d_call: TRBD1
cdr3_aa: CASSRDRGSRYGYTF
cdr3_nt: TGTGCCAGCAGTCGCGACAGGGGGTCCCGCTATGGCTACACCTTC

j_call: TRBJ2-1
clone_size: -
v_call: TRBV30
d_call: -
cdr3_aa: CAWRGLGELNEQFF
cdr3_nt: TGTGCCTGGAGGGGTTTGGGGGAGTTGAATGAGCAGTTCTTC

j_call: TRBJ2-7
clone_size: -
v_call: TRBV15
d_call: -
cdr3_aa: CATSREGGSSYEQYF
cdr3_nt: TGTGCCACCAGCAGAGAAGGTGGCAGCTCCTACGAGCAGTACTTC

j_call: TRBJ1-5
clone_size: -
v_call: TRBV7-9
d_call: -
cdr3_aa: CASSLGNQPQHF
cdr3_nt: TGTGCCAGCAGCTTAGGTAATCAGCCCCAGCATTTT